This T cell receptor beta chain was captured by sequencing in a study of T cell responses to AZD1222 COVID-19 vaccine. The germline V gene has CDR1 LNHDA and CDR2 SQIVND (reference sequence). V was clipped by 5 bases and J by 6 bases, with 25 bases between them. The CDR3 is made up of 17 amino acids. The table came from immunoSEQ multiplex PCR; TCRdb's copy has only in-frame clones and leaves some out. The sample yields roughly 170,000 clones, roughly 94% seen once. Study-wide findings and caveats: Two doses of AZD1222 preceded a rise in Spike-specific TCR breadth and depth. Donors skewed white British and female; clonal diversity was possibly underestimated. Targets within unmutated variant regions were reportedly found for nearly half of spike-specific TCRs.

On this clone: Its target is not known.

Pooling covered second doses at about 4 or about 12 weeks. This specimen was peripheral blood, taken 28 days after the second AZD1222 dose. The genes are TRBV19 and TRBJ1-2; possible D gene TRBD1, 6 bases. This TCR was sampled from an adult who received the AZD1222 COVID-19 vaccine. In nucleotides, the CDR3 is TGTGCCAGTAGTCTCCGACTCGCGACCTTTAAGGGGGATGGCTACACCTTC. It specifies CASSLRLATFKGDGYTF.